A selection of T cell receptor beta chains follows, all from one sample in a study of cytomegalovirus exposure and HLA in healthy donors. Assay used: immunoSEQ multiplex PCR; TCRdb lists only in-frame clones, some missing. The sample has about 190,000 clones, roughly 76% seen once. The sequenced sample was PBMCs. The receptors stem from a woman in her twenties or thirties in good health and CMV-seropositive. The CDR3 runs from the conserved cysteine through the conserved F or W. A D gene is named only where the DNA matches it firmly. Clone size is given for some rows only: seen once, a few or many times, or a class if the clone is expanded.

v_call	d_call	j_call	clone_size	cdr3_nt	cdr3_aa
TRBV11-2	TRBD1	TRBJ2-2	.	TGTGCCAGCAGCCTCCCCCGAGGGGGCCGAGGGAGAAACACCGGGGAGCTGTTTTTT	CASSLPRGGRGRNTGELFF
TRBV19	.	TRBJ2-5	.	TGTGCCAGTAGTATAGTTGGGGGCGGGGGAAGGGAGACCCAGTACTTC	CASSIVGGGGRETQYF
TRBV9	TRBD2	TRBJ2-1	few	TGTGCCAGCAGCCCACGTAGCGGGGACTACAATGAGCAGTTCTTC	CASSPRSGDYNEQFF
TRBV9	.	TRBJ1-2	.	TGTGCCAGCAGCGTTAGGAACCGGGGATATGGCTACACCTTC	CASSVRNRGYGYTF
TRBV6-5	TRBD1	TRBJ1-2	few	TGTGCCAGCAGTTATGGACAGGGAAGCTCTGGCTACACCTTC	CASSYGQGSSGYTF
TRBV9	.	TRBJ2-1	.	TGTGCCAGCACCCCCGCAGGGAATTCCTACAATGAGCAGTTCTTC	CASTPAGNSYNEQFF
TRBV7-2	TRBD1	TRBJ1-1	.	TGTGCCAGCAGATTTCAGGGGGGAACTGAAGCTTTCTTT	CASRFQGGTEAFF
TRBV2	.	TRBJ1-1	.	TGTGCCAGCAGTGGGCAGGGCCCACGGAACACTGAAGCTTTCTTT	CASSGQGPRNTEAFF
TRBV5-1	.	TRBJ2-2	once	TGCGCCAGCAGCTTTCAGGGGGGAGGCACCGGGGAGCTGTTTTTT	CASSFQGGGTGELFF
TRBV28	.	TRBJ2-1	.	.	CASKFGSGSGFF
TRBV5-1	.	TRBJ2-6	.	TGCGCCAGCAGCTTCGGGTTTACTGGGGCCAACGTCCTGACTTTC	CASSFGFTGANVLTF
TRBV19	.	TRBJ2-3	.	TGTGCCAGTAGTAAGAATCGGGGGTGGGGCACAGATACGCAGTATTTT	CASSKNRGWGTDTQYF
TRBV13	TRBD1	TRBJ1-3	.	TGTGCCAGCACCATTGACAGGGGGAAATCTGGAAACACCATATATTTT	CASTIDRGKSGNTIYF
TRBV19	TRBD2	TRBJ2-3	.	TGTGCCAGTAGTAGCGGGGGGGCTGCGGGTACGCAGTATTTT	CASSSGGAAGTQYF
TRBV19	.	TRBJ1-1	.	TGTGCCAGTAGTATAGGGCGGGGATTTGACACTGAAGCTTTCTTT	CASSIGRGFDTEAFF
TRBV4-3	.	TRBJ2-7	few	TGCGCCAGCAGCCAAGATCGGAGTCTCGAGCAGTACTTC	CASSQDRSLEQYF
TRBV7-8	.	TRBJ2-3	.	TGTGCCAGCAGCTATATGGGGCAGGGCACAGATACGCAGTATTTT	CASSYMGQGTDTQYF
TRBV7-9	TRBD2	TRBJ2-5	.	TGTGCCAGCAGCTCAAGCGGGGGGGAGACCCAGTACTTC	CASSSSGGETQYF
TRBV7-3	.	TRBJ2-1	.	TGTGCCAGCAGCTTATTAACGAGCGGAAACAATGAGCAGTTCTTC	CASSLLTSGNNEQFF
TRBV5-6	TRBD1	TRBJ2-5	.	TGTGCCAGCAGCCTTGAGGAAGGGGGCAAGGAGACCCAGTACTTC	CASSLEEGGKETQYF
TRBV10-3	.	TRBJ2-2	.	TGTGCCATCAACAGGGAATCGAACACCGGGGAGCTGTTTTTT	CAINRESNTGELFF
TRBV7-2	.	TRBJ2-7	.	TGTGCCAGCAGCTTAGATTTAGCGAACCCCTTCTACGAGCAGTACTTC	CASSLDLANPFYEQYF
TRBV11-1	.	TRBJ1-5	.	TGTGCCAGCAGCCGCCGGACAGTGGGAATGGAGCCCCAGCATTTT	CASSRRTVGMEPQHF
TRBV7-3	.	TRBJ2-1	.	TGTGCCAGCAGCCGTGGTATAGCGAACTACAATGAGCAGTTCTTC	CASSRGIANYNEQFF
TRBV30	TRBD1	TRBJ1-4	.	TGTGCCTGGGGGACAGGGCGGTGGGGGACAACTAATGAAAAACTGTTTTTT	CAWGTGRWGTTNEKLFF
TRBV10-3	TRBD2	TRBJ2-3	.	TGTGCCATCAGAGGGACTAGCGGGATGGCAGATACGCAGTATTTT	CAIRGTSGMADTQYF
TRBV4-1	.	TRBJ2-4	.	TGCGCCAGCAGCCAAGCCCCAGGGATAGCCAAAAACATTCAGTACTTC	CASSQAPGIAKNIQYF
TRBV11-3	TRBD1	TRBJ2-1	.	TGTGCCAGCAGCCCCGGGACAGGGGGAGTCAATGAGCAGTTCTTC	CASSPGTGGVNEQFF
TRBV6-4	.	TRBJ2-7	.	TGTGCCAGCAGCGAGGGACTTATCTACGAGCAGTACTTC	CASSEGLIYEQYF
TRBV6-5	TRBD1	TRBJ1-1	.	TGTGCCAGCAGACTGACAGGGGCGAACACTGAAGCTTTCTTT	CASRLTGANTEAFF
TRBV6-5	.	TRBJ1-5	.	TGTGCCAGCAGTTCGTCGGCTGGGGTAGGGGCCCAGCATTTT	CASSSSAGVGAQHF
TRBV5-4	.	TRBJ2-3	.	TGTGCCAGCACCTATAGCGGAGCTAGCACAGATACGCAGTATTTT	CASTYSGASTDTQYF
TRBV4-2	.	TRBJ1-1	.	TGTGCCAGCAGCTTACAGGGTACTGAAGCTTTCTTT	CASSLQGTEAFF
TRBV9	.	TRBJ1-1	.	TGTGCCAGCAGCGTAGACGGAGGGAACGCTGAAGCTTTCTTT	CASSVDGGNAEAFF
TRBV4-2	.	TRBJ2-3	once	TGTGCCAGCAGCCAAGATGGGCCCCTCAGACCCACAGATACGCAGTATTTT	CASSQDGPLRPTDTQYF
TRBV5-5	TRBD1	TRBJ2-7	.	TGTGCCAGCAGCATGACAGGGGGGTTTTCCTACGAGCAGTACTTC	CASSMTGGFSYEQYF
TRBV2	.	TRBJ1-2	.	TGTGCCAGCAGTAACAGGGTCCCCTATGGCTACACCTTC	CASSNRVPYGYTF
TRBV7-2	.	TRBJ2-7	few	TGTGCCAGCAGCAGGGGGAGGGGTGCTAGCGGCGAGCAGTACTTC	CASSRGRGASGEQYF
TRBV10-3	.	TRBJ2-3	once	TGTGCCATCAGTGAGTCAGGCGGGAAGACAGATACGCAGTATTTT	CAISESGGKTDTQYF
TRBV18	TRBD1	TRBJ1-1	.	TGTGCCATTCCCCAGGGGGCCCCAAGGCCCACTGAAGCTTTCTTT	CAIPQGAPRPTEAFF
TRBV7-8	TRBD2	TRBJ2-1	.	TGTGCCAGCAGCATACTAGCGGGGGGTCGTGAGCAGTTCTTC	CASSILAGGREQFF
TRBV28	TRBD2	TRBJ2-3	.	TGTGCCAGCAGTTCGGGAGGTCGCACAGATACGCAGTATTTT	CASSSGGRTDTQYF
TRBV6-5	.	TRBJ1-6	once	TGTGCCAGCAGTTATTGGGGAGACGGTAATTCACCCCTCCACTTT	CASSYWGDGNSPLHF
TRBV27	.	TRBJ1-1	.	TGTGCCAGCAGCTATGGGGGGGCCAGCGGGTTGGGTGAAGCTTTCTTT	CASSYGGASGLGEAFF
TRBV7-3	TRBD2	TRBJ2-1	.	TGTGCCAGCAGTAGCGGGAGGGCATCCTACAATGAGCAGTTCTTC	CASSSGRASYNEQFF
TRBV5-4	.	TRBJ1-1	.	TGTGCCAGCAGCTTCGGACAGAGGAACACTGAAGCTTTCTTT	CASSFGQRNTEAFF
TRBV2	.	TRBJ1-1	few	TGTGCCACCAAGTATTTCGAGGAAGCTTTCTTT	CATKYFEEAFF
TRBV28	.	TRBJ2-7	few	TGTGCCAGCAGTCTAAGTCCCTACGAGCAGTACTTC	CASSLSPYEQYF
TRBV15	TRBD2	TRBJ2-7	.	TGTGCCACCAGCCCGAGGGGAGGGACCTACGAGCAGTACTTC	CATSPRGGTYEQYF
TRBV5-6	TRBD2	TRBJ2-7	once	TGTGCCAGCAGCTTCGGACTAGCCGCGAGAGAGCAGTACTTC	CASSFGLAAREQYF
TRBV25-1	.	TRBJ2-7	.	TGTGCCAGCAGTCCTAGCGCGTACGAGCAGTACTTC	CASSPSAYEQYF
TRBV18	TRBD2	TRBJ2-7	.	TGTGCCAGCTCACCACCCGGACTAGCGGGAGCGAGGGAGCAGTACTTC	CASSPPGLAGAREQYF
TRBV7-9	.	TRBJ2-7	.	TGTGCCAGCAGCCTCTCCGGTTCGGGGTCCGCCAGCGAGCAGTACTTC	CASSLSGSGSASEQYF
TRBV7-9	.	TRBJ1-1	.	TGTGCCAGCAGCTTAGAGCACCCAAACACTGAAGCTTTCTTT	CASSLEHPNTEAFF
TRBV7-2	.	TRBJ1-1	.	TGTGCCAGCAGCCCAATGCGGTCCAACACTGAAGCTTTCTTT	CASSPMRSNTEAFF
TRBV7-8	TRBD2	TRBJ2-2	.	TGTGCCAGCAGCTTATATTACAGGGCGGAGCGGGGGGGACTCTCCAACACCGGGGAGCTGTTTTTT	CASSLYYRAERGGLSNTGELFF
TRBV9	.	TRBJ2-2	.	TGTGCCAGCAGCCGGACAGCCACCGGGGAGCTGTTTTTT	CASSRTATGELFF
TRBV6-4	TRBD1	TRBJ1-5	few	TGTGCCAGCAGTGACGGGACAGGGGTGTGGAATCAGCCCCAGCATTTT	CASSDGTGVWNQPQHF
TRBV29-1	TRBD1	TRBJ2-7	.	TGCGGATTCAGGGGGCCCTCCTACGAGCAGTACTTC	CGFRGPSYEQYF
TRBV29-1	.	TRBJ2-2	.	TGCAGCGCCGCGGACAGACTGAACACCGGGGAGCTGTTTTTT	CSAADRLNTGELFF